The rows below give T cell receptor beta chains drawn from one sample of a study of OX40 agonist ivuxolimab in advanced cancers. Using immunoSEQ multiplex PCR, the repertoire was profiled, and TCRdb retains in-frame clones only, with some absent. Of under 25,000 clones in the sample, roughly 89% were seen once. The sample was CD4+ or CD8+ T cells sorted from blood, taken in a trial of the OX40 agonist ivuxolimab. The origin of the receptors is an adult with an advanced solid tumor such as melanoma, head and neck, liver or kidney cancer. Both conserved end residues are part of each CDR3. D genes are given only for firm matches. Size is stated for part of the rows, as once, few or many counts, or as a class when the clone is expanded.

J gene	D gene	V gene	clone size	CDR3 DNA	CDR3 protein
TRBJ2-1	TRBD2	TRBV19	NA	TGTGCCAGTAGTCCTAGCGGGAGTTCGGAATTGCCGAATGAGCAGTTCTTC	CASSPSGSSELPNEQFF
TRBJ2-5	TRBD2	TRBV9	NA	TGTGCCAGCTCTAGCGGGGGAGGGGTGTGGGAGACCCAGTACTTC	CASSSGGGVWETQYF
TRBJ1-1	TRBD1	TRBV13	NA	TGTGCCAGCAGCTCCGGGACAGTCACTGAAGCTTTCTTT	CASSSGTVTEAFF
TRBJ2-7	NA	TRBV18	NA	TGTGCCAGCTCACCAACTACTAGGAAGCCCTCCTACGAGCAGTACTTC	CASSPTTRKPSYEQYF
TRBJ2-7	NA	TRBV27	NA	TGTGCCAGCAGTGGGCCGGGGCCCTTTTACGAGCAGTACTTC	CASSGPGPFYEQYF
TRBJ1-2	NA	TRBV29-1	NA	TGCAGCGTTGAGCCGCGGACGGTCGCCTATGGCTACACCTTC	CSVEPRTVAYGYTF
TRBJ1-1	NA	TRBV6-1	NA	TGTGCCAGCCGGGCCTTGAACACTGAAGCTTTCTTT	CASRALNTEAFF
TRBJ2-4	TRBD2	TRBV29-1	NA	TGCAGCGTTAATGAGGGACTAGCCATAAACATTCAGTACTTC	CSVNEGLAINIQYF
TRBJ1-1	NA	TRBV28	NA	TGTGCCAGCAGTTTGGTAGGGGTGAGGACTGAAGCTTTCTTT	CASSLVGVRTEAFF
TRBJ2-7	NA	TRBV27	NA	TGTGCCAGCAGTTACTCCGGGACCCTACCTCTCTACGAGCAGTACTTC	CASSYSGTLPLYEQYF
TRBJ2-7	NA	TRBV4-1	NA	TGCGCCAGCAGCCAAGACGGCTTTTCGTACGAGCAGTACTTC	CASSQDGFSYEQYF
TRBJ2-1	NA	TRBV2	few	TGTGCCAGCAGTCCTAGGGGGGCGGAGAGAACGGTAGATGAGCAGTTCTTC	CASSPRGAERTVDEQFF
TRBJ2-1	TRBD2	TRBV27	NA	TGTGCCAGCAGTTTGTCTAGCGGGACCTACAATGAGCAGTTCTTC	CASSLSSGTYNEQFF
TRBJ1-5	NA	TRBV7-2	NA	TGTGCCAGCAGCTCCGTTCAGGGCAATCAGCCCCAGCATTTT	CASSSVQGNQPQHF
TRBJ2-5	NA	TRBV7-9	NA	TGTGCCAGCAGCTTACCCAGACAGACCCAGTACTTC	CASSLPRQTQYF
TRBJ2-1	NA	TRBV11-2	once	TGTGCCAGCAGCTTAGATATGGTAGGGACGTCAAATGAGCAGTTCTTC	CASSLDMVGTSNEQFF
TRBJ1-1	NA	TRBV27	NA	TGTGCCAGCAGCCCGGCGGTGGGGGAAGCTTTCTTT	CASSPAVGEAFF
TRBJ2-5	NA	TRBV5-1	NA	TGCGCCAGCAGCCCAGGGAAAGAGACCCAGTACTTC	CASSPGKETQYF
TRBJ1-2	TRBD1	TRBV30	once	TGTGCCTGGAGGGACAGGGGGGCGCTGGGCTATGGCTACACCTTC	CAWRDRGALGYGYTF
TRBJ1-5	NA	TRBV6-1	NA	TGTGCCAGCAGTGAGTTGAGCAATCAGCCCCAGCATTTT	CASSELSNQPQHF
TRBJ2-2	TRBD1	TRBV27	NA	TGTGCCAGCAGTTATGTCGGGGGCAGGGGGCCTGGAACCGGGGAGCTGTTTTTT	CASSYVGGRGPGTGELFF
TRBJ1-5	NA	TRBV4-1	NA	TGCGCCAGCAGAGGGCAGGGCAATCAGCCCCAGCATTTT	CASRGQGNQPQHF
TRBJ1-2	NA	TRBV6-6	once	TGTGCCAGCAGTTACAAACAGAACTATGGCTACACCTTC	CASSYKQNYGYTF
TRBJ2-2	NA	TRBV7-9	NA	TGTGCCAGCAGCTTTTCCCGAGGGGGGCGGTCCGGGGAGCTGTTTTTT	CASSFSRGGRSGELFF
TRBJ1-5	NA	TRBV7-8	NA	TGTGCCAGCAGCTTAGCGGTGGGGACGTCAACCCAGCCCCAGCATTTT	CASSLAVGTSTQPQHF
TRBJ1-6	NA	TRBV2	NA	TGTGCCAGCAGTGAAGGGGTTAGGTCACCCCTCCACTTT	CASSEGVRSPLHF
TRBJ1-4	NA	TRBV27	NA	TGTGCCAGCAGTTTGTTGGGCGAAAAACTGTTTTTT	CASSLLGEKLFF
TRBJ2-2	TRBD2	TRBV7-6	once	TGTGCCAGCAGCTTAGGAGCGGGAGTGAACACCGGGGAGCTGTTTTTT	CASSLGAGVNTGELFF
TRBJ1-1	NA	TRBV7-9	few	TGTGCCAGCAGCCAAGACAGCCTGGGGAACACTGAAGCTTTCTTT	CASSQDSLGNTEAFF
TRBJ1-5	TRBD1	TRBV19	NA	TGTGCCAGTATGGATTCCGGGACAGGAGAGAAGCCCCAGCATTTT	CASMDSGTGEKPQHF
TRBJ2-2	NA	TRBV6-6	NA	TGTGCCAGCAGTTACGGGGGACCAAACACCGGGGAGCTGTTTTTT	CASSYGGPNTGELFF
TRBJ2-2	NA	TRBV27	NA	TGTGCCAGCAGTTTAGGGCTAGGCGTCATCACCGGGGAGCTGTTTTTT	CASSLGLGVITGELFF
TRBJ2-1	TRBD2	TRBV27	NA	TGTGCCAGCAGTTTGGGACTAGCGGCGTACAATGAGCAGTTCTTC	CASSLGLAAYNEQFF
TRBJ1-1	NA	TRBV5-1	NA	TGCGCCAGCAGCTCATCGGCAGGGGAGGTCACTGAAGCTTTCTTT	CASSSSAGEVTEAFF
TRBJ2-5	NA	TRBV27	NA	TGTGCCAGCAGTTTAGGTCGGTGGGAGACCCAGTACTTC	CASSLGRWETQYF
TRBJ1-1	NA	TRBV10-2	NA	TGCGCCAGCAGTGAGCCCGGGTCGGCTGAAGCTTTCTTT	CASSEPGSAEAFF
TRBJ2-3	TRBD2	TRBV9	NA	TGTGCCAGCAGCGGTAGCGGGAGTGGGGATACGCAGTATTTT	CASSGSGSGDTQYF
TRBJ2-1	NA	TRBV18	NA	TGTGCCAGCTCACCGGGGGGCAACTACAATGAGCAGTTCTTC	CASSPGGNYNEQFF
TRBJ1-5	NA	TRBV6-5	NA	TGTGTCAGCAGCCTTTCGGACAATCAGCCCCAGCATTTT	CVSSLSDNQPQHF
TRBJ2-1	NA	TRBV15	NA	TGTGCCACCAGCAGAGATTTAGGGAGTAGCAATGAGCAGTTCTTC	CATSRDLGSSNEQFF
TRBJ2-7	NA	TRBV11-3	NA	TGTGCCAGCAGCTCCGCGGTGGGGCCCTACGAGCAGTACTTC	CASSSAVGPYEQYF
TRBJ1-2	NA	TRBV6-1	NA	TGTGCCAGCAACCCACGGGGGAACTATGGCTACACCTTC	CASNPRGNYGYTF
TRBJ1-4	NA	TRBV27	NA	TGTGCCAGCAGTTTTTCCGGACGGCGCAGAAGGGAGTTTTTT	CASSFSGRRRREFF
TRBJ1-2	NA	TRBV5-6	NA	TGTGCCAGCAGCGTCACAGGGAACTATGGCTACACCTTC	CASSVTGNYGYTF
TRBJ2-3	NA	TRBV11-2	NA	TGTGCCAGCAGCCCAATACTGGAATCCACAGATACGCAGTATTTT	CASSPILESTDTQYF
TRBJ1-1	NA	TRBV7-6	NA	TGTGCCAGCAGCTTAGAGGGGATGAACACTGAAGCTTTCTTT	CASSLEGMNTEAFF
TRBJ2-3	NA	TRBV15	NA	TGTGCCACCAGCAGGGCTCAAGACAGGCCCCCGGGACCAGATACGCAGTATTTT	CATSRAQDRPPGPDTQYF
TRBJ1-1	TRBD1	TRBV5-1	NA	TGCGCCAGCAGCTTGTCGAGGACAGGGCAGAATGAAGCTTTCTTT	CASSLSRTGQNEAFF
TRBJ1-1	NA	TRBV2	NA	TGTGCCAGCCAAACAGGGCTGAACACTGAAGCTTTCTTT	CASQTGLNTEAFF
TRBJ2-1	NA	TRBV29-1	NA	TGCAGCGTTGAAGAATTTGGGGGAGTCCCCCATGAGCAGTTCTTC	CSVEEFGGVPHEQFF
TRBJ2-1	NA	TRBV11-2	NA	TGTGCCAGCAGCTCCCTGAGTGAGGGGGGCGCCCTTAACGATGAGCAGTTCTTC	CASSSLSEGGALNDEQFF
TRBJ1-2	NA	TRBV27	NA	TGTGCCAGCAGTTTATGGGGGGGAGAGGGCTATGGCTACACCTTC	CASSLWGGEGYGYTF
TRBJ2-7	NA	TRBV15	NA	TGTGCCACCGCCCGGGACAAGTCCTACGAGCAGTACTTC	CATARDKSYEQYF
TRBJ1-2	TRBD1	TRBV7-9	NA	TGTGCCAGCAGCCGGGGACAGCTCTATTCTGGCTACACCTTC	CASSRGQLYSGYTF
TRBJ2-5	TRBD2	TRBV6-6	NA	TGTGCCAGCAGTTACCAGGGGCTAGCGGGAGCAGAGACCCAGTACTTC	CASSYQGLAGAETQYF
TRBJ2-7	TRBD1	TRBV6-5	NA	TGTGCCAGCAGTCGCTCGGGACAGGTGGGGAACGAGCAGTACTTC	CASSRSGQVGNEQYF